Shown below are 27 T cell receptor beta chains from a single sample sequenced in a study of CD8 T cells in Susac syndrome. cDNA came from around 0.54 to 1 ug RNA primed by random hexamers. MiXCR was run by TCRdb on the immunoSEQ multiplex PCR reads, yielding one entry per CDR3 protein. The table includes approximately 190,000 distinct CDR3 sequences, over 90% detected once. Sequencing input: CD8+ T cells from PBMCs. Every receptor here comes from a human donor with Susac syndrome.

The rearrangement links TRBV4-2 to TRBJ2-7, with D uncertain. Germline-derived CDR1 and CDR2 are LGHNA and YNFKEQ. The V end was cut by 0 bases, the J end by 5 bases, with 20 bases between. The CDR3 spans 17 residues. CDR3 loop: CASSQDSLSLEYHEQYF. The CDR3 coding sequence is TGTGCCAGCAGCCAAGATAGTTTAAGCCTCGAATACCACGAGCAGTACTTC.

The sample holds a few counts of this clonotype. The chain joins TRBV29-1 to TRBJ2-5, with 7 bases that match TRBD1. The V segment lost 5 bases and the J segment 1 base; nucleotides outside the gene matches: 4. In germline, CDR1 is SQVTM, CDR2 ANQGSEA. The CDR3 has 13 amino acids. The CDR3 reads CSVNRGLQETQYF. CDR3 DNA: TGCAGCGTTAACAGGGGTCTCCAAGAGACCCAGTACTTC.

V and J are TRBV7-8 and TRBJ2-5; 8 bases line up with TRBD1. The CDR3 loop spans 17 amino acids. Looked up from germline, CDR1 is SGHVS and CDR2 is FQNEAQ. After removal of 5 bases from V and 5 bases from J, the junction contained 16 bases not matched to a gene. Written as DNA, the CDR3 is TGTGCCAGCAGCCTTGACAGGGGACCGATTGATAGGGAGACCCAGTACTTC. Encoded protein: CASSLDRGPIDRETQYF.

This chain links TRBV5-1 with TRBJ1-5; 7 positions match TRBD1. The CDR3 consists of 14 residues. Germline V gene lookup returns CDR1 SGHRS and CDR2 YFSETQ. J gave up 5 bases and V 4 bases, and 6 bases lay outside the gene matches. The CDR3 here is CASSLTGSHQPQHF. The CDR3 nucleotides are TGCGCCAGCAGCCTGACAGGGTCCCATCAGCCCCAGCATTTT.

This clonotype was detected once. CDR3 in DNA: TGTGCCAGCAGCTTTAGGGGGGTAGGGGCAGCTTTCTTT. Translation gives CASSFRGVGAAFF. V and J are TRBV11-2 and TRBJ1-1; D is possibly TRBD1 (6 bases). Germline V gives CDR1 SGHAT, CDR2 FQNNGV. CDR3 length: 13 amino acids. V was pared by 3 bases and J by 10 bases, with 15 bases between.

The rearrangement links TRBV28 to TRBJ1-5, with no clear D. Germline V gene sequence: CDR1 MDHEN, CDR2 SYDVKM. The CDR3 covers 14 residues. Trimming cost V 1 base and J 8 bases, with 12 bases left between them. The chain's CDR3 is CASSLFDFEEPQHF. The CDR3 DNA follows: TGTGCCAGCAGTTTATTTGATTTTGAGGAGCCCCAGCATTTT.

This sequence joins TRBV15 and TRBJ1-2; a possible D gene is TRBD1 (6 bases). This CDR3 contains 13 residues. V lost 0 bases to trimming and J lost 6 bases, with 8 bases between them. Germline assignment: CDR1 LNHNV and CDR2 YYDKDF (reference sequence). CDR3 coding DNA: TGTGCCACCAGCAGAGATTCAGGGGATGGCTACACCTTC. Translation: CATSRDSGDGYTF.

The gene calls are TRBV7-8 and TRBJ2-4; D gene ambiguous. Germline V gene data show CDR1 as SGHVS and CDR2 as FQNEAQ. Trimming removed 1 base from V and 7 bases from J, with 5 bases in between. CDR3 length equals 12 residues. DNA for the CDR3: TGTGCCAGCAGCTTAGATGGGAACATTCAGTACTTC. This sequence encodes CASSLDGNIQYF.

The chain employs TRBV7-9 and TRBJ2-7; 9 bases fit TRBD1. Germline CDR1 and CDR2: SEHNR and FQNEAQ (reference sequence). The V gene end was trimmed by 2 bases and the J gene end by 5 bases; junction bases not matched to a gene: 7. The CDR3 has 15 residues. The CDR3 sequence: CASSLTGTGYNEQYF. The CDR3 DNA sequence: TGTGCCAGCAGCTTAACTGGGACAGGGTACAACGAGCAGTACTTC.

The chain links TRBV7-9 to TRBJ1-2; D gene ambiguous. CDR3 length equals 16 residues. CDR1 SEHNR and CDR2 FQNEAQ come from the germline V gene (reference sequence). Trimming left V 0 bases short and J 6 bases short, with 17 bases between. The CDR3 sequence: CASSLAALMGLHGYTF. The CDR3 DNA sequence: TGTGCCAGCAGCTTAGCGGCTTTGATGGGGTTGCATGGCTACACCTTC.

This sequence joins TRBV23-1 and TRBJ2-7, with 9 nucleotides matching TRBD1. TRBV23-1 is an ORF; its function is uncertain. The ends lost 4 bases at V and 6 bases at J; junction bases unmatched: 10. The CDR3 consists of 15 residues. CDR3 nucleotide sequence: TGCGCCAGCAGTCGCCTTCCGGACAGGGGTGCCGAGCAGTACTTC. Encoded protein: CASSRLPDRGAEQYF.

CDR3 nucleotides: TGTGCCAGCAGTGAGCTCAATACTAGCGGGGGAGCCTACGAGCAGTACTTC. Protein: CASSELNTSGGAYEQYF. The chain recombines TRBV6-1 with TRBJ2-7; TRBD2 matches at 11 bases. The CDR3 spans 17 residues. V dropped 3 bases and J dropped 2; count of bases not matched to a gene: 9. Germline V gene sequence: CDR1 MNHNS, CDR2 SASEGT.

This chain uses TRBV13 with TRBJ2-7, with a weak D call TRBD1 (6 bases). V was trimmed by 0 bases and J by 2 bases, leaving 17 bases between them. This CDR3 spans 17 amino acids. Germline CDR1 and CDR2: PRHDT and FYEKMQ (reference sequence). Written as DNA, the CDR3 is TGTGCCAGCAGCTTAGGCCCATCTTACAGGGTCCCCTACGAGCAGTACTTC. Translating it yields CASSLGPSYRVPYEQYF.

CDR3 sequence: CASSPRDNPYPYEQYF. CDR3 bases: TGTGCCAGCAGCCCCCGGGACAACCCCTACCCATACGAGCAGTACTTC. The V call is TRBV13, the J call TRBJ2-7, with D possibly being TRBD1 (6 bases). The CDR3 loop spans 16 amino acids. With 5 bases removed from V and 4 bases from J, the gap between germline ends came to 21 bases. CDR1 PRHDT and CDR2 FYEKMQ come from the germline V gene (reference sequence).

V is TRBV5-6 and J is TRBJ2-2; perhaps TRBD1 as D (6 bases). Germline lookup yields CDR1 SGHDT and CDR2 YYEEEE. The CDR3 spans 17 residues. With 5 bases removed from V and 7 bases from J, the gap between germline ends came to 24 bases. The CDR3 is CASSVRVGTLEGGELFF. For the CDR3, the DNA is TGTGCCAGCAGTGTGCGGGTAGGGACACTCGAGGGCGGGGAGCTGTTTTTT.

V usage is TRBV20-1 and J usage is TRBJ1-1, with no clear D. The germline V gene encodes CDR1 DFQATT and CDR2 SNEGSKA (reference sequence). This CDR3 has 12 amino acids. V lost 2 bases to trimming and J lost 0 bases, with 4 bases between them. The CDR3 region has the DNA TGCAGTGCTAGATCTCTGAACACTGAAGCTTTCTTT. Its translation is CSARSLNTEAFF.

V and J are TRBV5-6 and TRBJ2-3; TRBD1 might be the D (5 bases). Between the trimmed V and J ends, which lost 1 base and 1 base, there was a span of 13 bases. CDR1 and CDR2 from the germline V gene are SGHDT and YYEEEE. The CDR3 spans 16 residues. CDR3 nucleotide sequence: TGTGCCAGCAGCTTGTCAGACAGACCTGGCACAGATACGCAGTATTTT. Amino acids: CASSLSDRPGTDTQYF.

The genes are TRBV29-1 and TRBJ1-2; TRBD1 is a possible D gene (6 bases). The CDR3 consists of 12 residues. Germline loops: CDR1 SQVTM, CDR2 ANQGSEA. The V and J ends lost 7 bases and 5 bases respectively, with 14 bases between them. CDR3 in amino acids: CSAGAGDYGYTF. CDR3 DNA sequence: TGCAGCGCAGGGGCGGGGGATTATGGCTACACCTTC.

J is TRBJ1-2 and V is TRBV20-1, with D unresolved. V was cut by 3 bases and J by 8 bases, with 7 bases left in between. Germline loops: CDR1 DFQATT, CDR2 SNEGSKA (reference sequence). The CDR3 runs 10 residues. For the CDR3, the DNA is TGCAGTGCTAGCTCTGGGGGCTACACCTTC. Translation: CSASSGGYTF.

This sequence joins TRBV20-1 and TRBJ1-5; D unresolved. From germline, CDR1 is DFQATT and CDR2 SNEGSKA (reference sequence). With 3 bases removed from V and 7 bases from J, the gap between germline ends came to 10 bases. This CDR3 is built from 12 residues. CDR3 protein: CSASSGSQPQHF. The CDR3 DNA follows: TGCAGTGCTAGTTCGGGGAGCCAGCCCCAGCATTTT.

V gene TRBV14 combines with J gene TRBJ1-1, with D hard to call. V gave up 2 bases and J gave up 2 bases, with 6 bases separating them. Germline V gene sequence: CDR1 SGHDN, CDR2 FVKESK. The CDR3 extends over 13 amino acids. The CDR3 DNA reads TGTGCCAGCAGCCAATGGCATAACACTGAAGCTTTCTTT. This sequence encodes CASSQWHNTEAFF. Full variable domain (missing parts from reference TRBV14 and TRBJ1-1): EAGVTQFPSHSVIEKGQTVTLRCDPISGHDNLYWYRRVMGKEIKFLLHFVKESKQDESGMPNNRFLAERTGGTYSTLKVQPAELEDSGVYFCASSQWHNTEAFFGQGTRLTVV.

This chain connects TRBV10-3 to TRBJ2-2; 8 bases line up with TRBD2. With 10 bases clipped from V and 1 base from J, the junction kept 8 bases outside the gene matches. CDR1 is ENHRY and CDR2 is SYGVKD in the germline V gene. The CDR3 has 15 amino acids. The CDR3 coding sequence is TGTGCCAACCGCCCGGCGGGAGGGAACACCGGGGAGCTGTTTTTT. It codes for CANRPAGGNTGELFF.

The chain employs TRBV7-3 and TRBJ1-2, with TRBD1 identical over 9 bases. Losses at the gene ends were 4 bases for V and 8 bases for J; bases not matched to a gene: 14. The CDR3 is made up of 16 amino acids. Germline CDR1 SGHTA, CDR2 FQGTGA. CDR3 sequence (DNA): TGTGCCAGCAGCTCATCTTACGGGACAGGGCACGGCGGCTACACCTTC. This encodes CASSSSYGTGHGGYTF.

This rearrangement joins TRBV10-3 to TRBJ2-1, with D perhaps matching TRBD1 (5 bases). The CDR3 is 14 residues long. CDR1 ENHRY and CDR2 SYGVKD come from the germline V gene. V lost 8 bases and J 0 bases, leaving 11 bases between the germline ends. The CDR3 coding sequence is TGTGCCATCTCTGTGACAGACTCCTACAATGAGCAGTTCTTC. This translates into CAISVTDSYNEQFF.

The chain joins TRBV7-9 to TRBJ2-7, with a weak D call TRBD2 (7 bases). With 0 bases removed from V and 0 bases from J, the gap between germline ends came to 9 bases. Per germline, CDR1 SEHNR and CDR2 FQNEAQ (reference sequence). The CDR3 contains 15 residues. The CDR3 nucleotides read TGTGCCAGCAGCTTAGCGCGGGGGCCCTCCTACGAGCAGTACTTC. It encodes CASSLARGPSYEQYF.

The J gene is TRBJ2-1, the V gene TRBV6-6; D is unresolved. The CDR3 totals 12 residues. Germline values: CDR1 MNHNY, CDR2 SVGAGI (reference sequence). Deletions cut 11 bases from V and 5 bases from J, with 13 bases between. In nucleotides, the CDR3 is TGTGCCGCATCAACACAGAACAATGAGCAGTTCTTC. Its translation: CAASTQNNEQFF.

This sequence joins TRBV4-1 and TRBJ2-1, with 11 positions matching TRBD1. V was pared by 0 bases and J by 7 bases, with 2 bases of the junction left unmatched. The CDR3 loop spans 15 amino acids. Germline CDR1 and CDR2: MGHRA and YSYEKL. Here the CDR3 DNA reads TGCGCCAGCAGCCAAGAGGGGACAGGGGGGAATGAGCAGTTCTTC. Protein product: CASSQEGTGGNEQFF.